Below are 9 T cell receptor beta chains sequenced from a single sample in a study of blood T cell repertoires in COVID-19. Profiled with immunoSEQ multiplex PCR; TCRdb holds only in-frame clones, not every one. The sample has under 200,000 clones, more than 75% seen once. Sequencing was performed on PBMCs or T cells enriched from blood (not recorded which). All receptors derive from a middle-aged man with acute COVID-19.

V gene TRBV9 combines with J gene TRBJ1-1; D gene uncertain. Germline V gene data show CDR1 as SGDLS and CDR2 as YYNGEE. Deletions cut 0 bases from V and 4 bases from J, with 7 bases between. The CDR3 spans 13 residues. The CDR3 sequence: CASSVAGSTEAFF. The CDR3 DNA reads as TGTGCCAGCAGCGTAGCGGGGAGCACTGAAGCTTTCTTT.

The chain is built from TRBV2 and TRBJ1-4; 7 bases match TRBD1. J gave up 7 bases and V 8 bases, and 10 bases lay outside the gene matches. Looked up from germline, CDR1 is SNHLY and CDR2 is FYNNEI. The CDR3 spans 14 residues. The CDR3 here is CASGGGGGSEKLFF. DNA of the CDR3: TGTGCCAGCGGGGGAGGAGGGGGCAGTGAAAAACTGTTTTTT.

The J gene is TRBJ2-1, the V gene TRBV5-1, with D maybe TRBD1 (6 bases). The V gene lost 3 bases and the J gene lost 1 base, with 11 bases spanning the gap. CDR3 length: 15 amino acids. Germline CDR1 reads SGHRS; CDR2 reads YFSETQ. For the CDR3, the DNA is TGCGCCAGCAGCTCAACCCAGGGGTCCTACAATGAGCAGTTCTTC. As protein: CASSSTQGSYNEQFF.

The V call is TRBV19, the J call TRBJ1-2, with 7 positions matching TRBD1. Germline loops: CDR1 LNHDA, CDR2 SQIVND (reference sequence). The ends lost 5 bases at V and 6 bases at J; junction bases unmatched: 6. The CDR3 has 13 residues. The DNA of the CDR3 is TGTGCCAGTAGTTTACGGCAGGGGGATGGCTACACCTTC. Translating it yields CASSLRQGDGYTF.

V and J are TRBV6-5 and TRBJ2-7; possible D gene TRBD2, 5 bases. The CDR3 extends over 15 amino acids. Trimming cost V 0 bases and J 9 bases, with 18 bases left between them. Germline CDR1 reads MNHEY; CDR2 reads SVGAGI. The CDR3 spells CASSYSVRAQTRQYF. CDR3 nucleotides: TGTGCCAGCAGTTACTCGGTACGGGCCCAAACTAGGCAGTACTTC.

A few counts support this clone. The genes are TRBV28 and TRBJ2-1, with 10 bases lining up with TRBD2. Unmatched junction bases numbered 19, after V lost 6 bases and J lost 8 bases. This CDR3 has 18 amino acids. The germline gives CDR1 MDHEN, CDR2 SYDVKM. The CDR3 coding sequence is TGTGCCAGCAGCCGTCTAGCGGGAGTTTTTTGGTTTCGTGATGAGCAGTTCTTC. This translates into CASSRLAGVFWFRDEQFF.

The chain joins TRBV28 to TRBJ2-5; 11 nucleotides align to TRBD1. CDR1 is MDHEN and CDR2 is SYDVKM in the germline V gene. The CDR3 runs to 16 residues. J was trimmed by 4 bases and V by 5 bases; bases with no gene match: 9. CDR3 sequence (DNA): TGTGCCAGCAGTGGTTGGACAGGGGGCTTAAGAGAGACCCAGTACTTC. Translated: CASSGWTGGLRETQYF. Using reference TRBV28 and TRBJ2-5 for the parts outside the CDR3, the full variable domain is DVKVTQSSRYLVKRTGEKVFLECVQDMDHENMFWYRQDPGLGLRLIYFSYDVKMKEKGDIPEGYSVSREKKERFSLILESASTNQTSMYLCASSGWTGGLRETQYFGPGTRLLVL.

The CDR3 DNA reads as TGTGCCAGCAGTTTTCTGGTGGGGGGTGTGGGCAATCAGCCCCAGCATTTT. Protein: CASSFLVGGVGNQPQHF. This rearrangement joins TRBV28 to TRBJ1-5; maybe TRBD1 (5 bases). The V end was cut by 3 bases, the J end by 2 bases, with 17 bases between. This CDR3 comprises 17 residues. Germline-derived CDR1 and CDR2 are MDHEN and SYDVKM.

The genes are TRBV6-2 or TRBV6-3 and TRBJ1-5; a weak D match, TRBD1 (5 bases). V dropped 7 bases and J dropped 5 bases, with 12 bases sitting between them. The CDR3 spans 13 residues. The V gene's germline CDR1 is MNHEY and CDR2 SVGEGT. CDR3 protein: CASTPWGDQPQHF. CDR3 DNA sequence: TGTGCCAGCACCCCATGGGGGGATCAGCCCCAGCATTTT.